The rows below give T cell receptor beta chains drawn from one sample of a study of T-cell reconstitution after alpha-beta-depleted transplantation in children. Each CDR3 protein gets one entry after TCRdb re-called the PCR reads with MiXCR. The repertoire holds hundreds of thousands of distinct CDR3 sequences, with 16% as singletons. Sequencing used PBMCs from the stem cell graft donor, obtained from the stem cell graft. The receptors were gathered from a human donor who donated a stem cell graft to a child with acute myeloid leukemia. The CDR3 runs from the conserved cysteine through the conserved F or W. A D gene is named only where the DNA matches it firmly. Some rows have no size entry. The others give once, few or many, or a class for an expanded clone.

j_gene: TRBJ1-3; d_gene: TRBD1; abundance: -; v_gene: TRBV7-8; CDR3nt: TGTGCCAGCAGCTCGGACGACAGGGCTTGGACTGGAAACACCATATATTTT; CDR3aa: CASSSDDRAWTGNTIYF
j_gene: TRBJ2-2; d_gene: -; abundance: -; v_gene: TRBV7-2; CDR3nt: TGTGCCAGCAGCTTACAGTACAGGTCGAACACCGGGGAGCTGTTTTTT; CDR3aa: CASSLQYRSNTGELFF
j_gene: TRBJ1-2; d_gene: -; abundance: many; v_gene: TRBV12-3/TRBV12-4; CDR3nt: TGTGCCAGCAGTCAACAGGGCTTCTATGGCTACACCTTC; CDR3aa: CASSQQGFYGYTF
j_gene: TRBJ2-3; d_gene: TRBD1; abundance: many; v_gene: TRBV10-3; CDR3nt: TGTGCCATCAGTCGGGACAGTAGCACAGATACGCAGTATTTT; CDR3aa: CAISRDSSTDTQYF
j_gene: TRBJ2-3; d_gene: TRBD2; abundance: few; v_gene: TRBV18; CDR3nt: TGTGCCAGCTCACCAGCGGGGGGGATAAACACAGATACGCAGTATTTT; CDR3aa: CASSPAGGINTDTQYF
j_gene: TRBJ2-3; d_gene: -; abundance: many; v_gene: TRBV20-1; CDR3nt: TGCAGTGCCCAGCCTTCGGGCCTCCCGGGCACAGATACGCAGTATTTT; CDR3aa: CSAQPSGLPGTDTQYF
j_gene: TRBJ2-7; d_gene: -; abundance: many; v_gene: TRBV5-1; CDR3nt: TGCGCCAGCAGCTCCCTGACCGACAACTCCTACGAGCAGTACTTC; CDR3aa: CASSSLTDNSYEQYF
j_gene: TRBJ1-1; d_gene: -; abundance: many; v_gene: TRBV10-3; CDR3nt: TGTGCCATCAGCCCCATCGGGTCCAGGAAGGAAGCTTTCTTT; CDR3aa: CAISPIGSRKEAFF
j_gene: TRBJ2-6; d_gene: -; abundance: -; v_gene: TRBV12-3/TRBV12-4; CDR3nt: TGTGCCAGCAGACCGCCAGGGGACTCTGGGGCCAACGTCCTGACTTTC; CDR3aa: CASRPPGDSGANVLTF
j_gene: TRBJ2-7; d_gene: -; abundance: -; v_gene: TRBV18; CDR3nt: TGTGCCAGCTCACCAGAGACGCTAGCCACCTACGAGCAGTACTTC; CDR3aa: CASSPETLATYEQYF
j_gene: TRBJ2-5; d_gene: -; abundance: few; v_gene: TRBV12-3/TRBV12-4; CDR3nt: TGTGCCAGCAGCCAGGGGGGTATGGCCCAGTACTTC; CDR3aa: CASSQGGMAQYF
j_gene: TRBJ1-5; d_gene: -; abundance: many; v_gene: TRBV29-1; CDR3nt: TGCAGCGTGGGGACGGGAGATCCACAGCCCCAGCATTTT; CDR3aa: CSVGTGDPQPQHF
j_gene: TRBJ2-2; d_gene: -; abundance: few; v_gene: TRBV29-1; CDR3nt: TGCAGCGTAGGTGGGGCCCGTACCGGGGAGCTGTTTTTT; CDR3aa: CSVGGARTGELFF
j_gene: TRBJ2-7; d_gene: -; abundance: -; v_gene: TRBV7-2; CDR3nt: TGTGCCAGCAGCCTGAGAATCTCCTACGAGCAGTACTTC; CDR3aa: CASSLRISYEQYF
j_gene: TRBJ1-1; d_gene: TRBD1; abundance: few; v_gene: TRBV4-2; CDR3nt: TGTGCCAGCAGCCCTGGGGAAGGGCAGGGGGCGAAGGGCACTGAAGCTTTCTTT; CDR3aa: CASSPGEGQGAKGTEAFF
j_gene: TRBJ2-1; d_gene: TRBD1; abundance: few; v_gene: TRBV28; CDR3nt: TGTGCCAGCACCGGCATCTATGGGACAGGGCTCAATGAGCAGTTCTTC; CDR3aa: CASTGIYGTGLNEQFF
j_gene: TRBJ1-2; d_gene: TRBD1; abundance: many; v_gene: TRBV6-5; CDR3nt: TGTGCCAGCAGGACAGGGGGCGATGGCTACACCTTC; CDR3aa: CASRTGGDGYTF
j_gene: TRBJ2-1; d_gene: -; abundance: -; v_gene: TRBV12-3/TRBV12-4; CDR3nt: TGTGCCAGCAGTTTCCTTGGGGAACCGAAAACCTACAATGAGCAGTTCTTC; CDR3aa: CASSFLGEPKTYNEQFF
j_gene: TRBJ1-1; d_gene: -; abundance: -; v_gene: TRBV6-5; CDR3nt: TGTGCCAGCAGGTATGATCAGGGATTTAGTGATGAAGCTTTCTTT; CDR3aa: CASRYDQGFSDEAFF
j_gene: TRBJ2-3; d_gene: -; abundance: -; v_gene: TRBV11-2; CDR3nt: TGTGCCAGCAGCGGGACCAGCGGGCCAGATACGCAGTATTTT; CDR3aa: CASSGTSGPDTQYF
j_gene: TRBJ1-1; d_gene: -; abundance: few; v_gene: TRBV7-9; CDR3nt: TGTGCCAGCAGCCCGTTTACTCCGACCCCATCGGGCACTGAAGCTTTCTTT; CDR3aa: CASSPFTPTPSGTEAFF
j_gene: TRBJ1-2; d_gene: TRBD1; abundance: many; v_gene: TRBV20-1; CDR3nt: TGCAGTGCCGCCCTGACAGGGTGGGGGGACTATGGCTACACCTTC; CDR3aa: CSAALTGWGDYGYTF
j_gene: TRBJ2-1; d_gene: -; abundance: few; v_gene: TRBV4-3; CDR3nt: TGCGCCAGCAGCCACGCGACCGGGGACCTCAATGAGCAGTTCTTC; CDR3aa: CASSHATGDLNEQFF
j_gene: TRBJ2-1; d_gene: -; abundance: many; v_gene: TRBV20-1; CDR3nt: TGCAGTGCTAGAGAGCCCGGACAGTTGTGGTTCTTC; CDR3aa: CSAREPGQLWFF
j_gene: TRBJ2-1; d_gene: TRBD1; abundance: many; v_gene: TRBV29-1; CDR3nt: TGCAGCGCAGCAGGGGGCCGTGGGTCCTACAATGAGCAGTTCTTC; CDR3aa: CSAAGGRGSYNEQFF
j_gene: TRBJ2-7; d_gene: -; abundance: many; v_gene: TRBV6-2/TRBV6-3; CDR3nt: TGTGCCAGCAGCTACGGAACGAGCGGGACAGGATCCTTCTCCTACGAGCAGTACTTC; CDR3aa: CASSYGTSGTGSFSYEQYF
j_gene: TRBJ1-2; d_gene: TRBD1; abundance: few; v_gene: TRBV5-1; CDR3nt: TGCGCCAGCAGCTTGGGGGACAGGAAGCTCAACTATGGCTACACCTTC; CDR3aa: CASSLGDRKLNYGYTF
j_gene: TRBJ2-3; d_gene: -; abundance: -; v_gene: TRBV24-1; CDR3nt: TGTGCCACCAGTGGTCGACCAAGCGTGGGCACAGATACGCAGTATTTT; CDR3aa: CATSGRPSVGTDTQYF
j_gene: TRBJ2-1; d_gene: -; abundance: many; v_gene: TRBV10-3; CDR3nt: TGTGCCATCAGTGAGTCCCAGGGTTCCAATGAGCAGTTCTTC; CDR3aa: CAISESQGSNEQFF
j_gene: TRBJ2-7; d_gene: -; abundance: many; v_gene: TRBV6-5; CDR3nt: TGTGCCAGCAGTTACCAGGGTCCCTACGAGCAGTACTTC; CDR3aa: CASSYQGPYEQYF
j_gene: TRBJ2-1; d_gene: -; abundance: many; v_gene: TRBV5-1; CDR3nt: TGCGCCAGCAGCTCCCGGACAGTGGGGACCTACAATGAGCAGTTCTTC; CDR3aa: CASSSRTVGTYNEQFF
j_gene: TRBJ1-1; d_gene: TRBD1; abundance: few; v_gene: TRBV5-1; CDR3nt: TGCGCCAGCTCCCCCGGACAGGGGGCGCGGGGCACTGAAGCTTTCTTT; CDR3aa: CASSPGQGARGTEAFF
j_gene: TRBJ2-2; d_gene: TRBD1; abundance: -; v_gene: TRBV7-2; CDR3nt: TGTGCCAGCAGGACAGGGGGATCTGGCTCCGGGGAGCTGTTTTTT; CDR3aa: CASRTGGSGSGELFF
j_gene: TRBJ2-3; d_gene: TRBD2; abundance: -; v_gene: TRBV20-1; CDR3nt: TGCAGTGCCCGTAACAACGGGGGGGGCACAGATACGCAGTATTTT; CDR3aa: CSARNNGGGTDTQYF
j_gene: TRBJ1-4; d_gene: TRBD1; abundance: -; v_gene: TRBV14; CDR3nt: TGTGCCAGCAGCCAAACAGGGGAAATCTCTTCAACTAATGAAAAACTGTTTTTT; CDR3aa: CASSQTGEISSTNEKLFF
j_gene: TRBJ2-1; d_gene: TRBD2; abundance: -; v_gene: TRBV5-5; CDR3nt: TGTGCCAGCAGCTTTAGCGGGGGAACATACAATGAGCAGTTCTTC; CDR3aa: CASSFSGGTYNEQFF
j_gene: TRBJ2-3; d_gene: TRBD2; abundance: few; v_gene: TRBV5-1; CDR3nt: TGCGCCAGCAGCCGACTAGCGGGGGGTTATCCTAGCACAGATACGCAGTATTTT; CDR3aa: CASSRLAGGYPSTDTQYF
j_gene: TRBJ2-1; d_gene: TRBD2; abundance: -; v_gene: TRBV24-1; CDR3nt: TGTGCCACCAGTGATACGACTAGCGGGGCGTACAATGAGCAGTTCTTC; CDR3aa: CATSDTTSGAYNEQFF
j_gene: TRBJ2-1; d_gene: -; abundance: many; v_gene: TRBV20-1; CDR3nt: TGCAGTGCTCTAAGCGGGGAGCAGTTCTTC; CDR3aa: CSALSGEQFF
j_gene: TRBJ2-1; d_gene: -; abundance: many; v_gene: TRBV20-1; CDR3nt: TGCAGTGCTAGAGATATCCTAGAGCAGTTCTTC; CDR3aa: CSARDILEQFF